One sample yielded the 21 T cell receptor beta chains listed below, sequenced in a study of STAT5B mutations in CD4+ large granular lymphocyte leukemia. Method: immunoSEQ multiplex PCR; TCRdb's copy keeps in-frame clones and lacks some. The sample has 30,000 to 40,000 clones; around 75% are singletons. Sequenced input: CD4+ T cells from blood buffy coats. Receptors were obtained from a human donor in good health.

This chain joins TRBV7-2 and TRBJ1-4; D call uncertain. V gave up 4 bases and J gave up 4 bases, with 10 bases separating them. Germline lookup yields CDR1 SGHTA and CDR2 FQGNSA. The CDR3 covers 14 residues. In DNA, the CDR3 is TGTGCCAGCAGCTCAGGAGGCAGTAATGAAAAACTGTTTTTT. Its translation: CASSSGGSNEKLFF.

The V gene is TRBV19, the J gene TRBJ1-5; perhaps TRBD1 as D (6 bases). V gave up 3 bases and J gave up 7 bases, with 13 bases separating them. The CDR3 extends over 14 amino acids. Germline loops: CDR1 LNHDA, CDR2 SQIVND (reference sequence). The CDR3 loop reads CASSMGGEGQPQHF. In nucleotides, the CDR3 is TGTGCCAGTAGTATGGGGGGCGAGGGGCAGCCCCAGCATTTT.

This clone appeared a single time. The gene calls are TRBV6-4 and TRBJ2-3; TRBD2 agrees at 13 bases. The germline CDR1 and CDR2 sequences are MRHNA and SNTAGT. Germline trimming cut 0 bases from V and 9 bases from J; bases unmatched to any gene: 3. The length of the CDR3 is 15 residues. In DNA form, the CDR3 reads TGTGCCAGCAGTGACTCAACTAGCGGGAGGGCCACGCAGTATTTT. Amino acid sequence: CASSDSTSGRATQYF.

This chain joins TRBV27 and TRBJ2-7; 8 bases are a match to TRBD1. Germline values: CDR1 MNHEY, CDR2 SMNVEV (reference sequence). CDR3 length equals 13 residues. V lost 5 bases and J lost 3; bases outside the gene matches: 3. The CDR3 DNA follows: TGTGCCAGCAGTGGGGACAGGCTCTACGAGCAGTACTTC. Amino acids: CASSGDRLYEQYF.

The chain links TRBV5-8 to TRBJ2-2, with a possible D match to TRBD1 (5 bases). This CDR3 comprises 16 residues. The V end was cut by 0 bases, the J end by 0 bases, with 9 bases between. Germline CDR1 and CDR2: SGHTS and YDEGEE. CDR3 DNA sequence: TGTGCCAGCAGCTTGGTCGGACACTCGAACACCGGGGAGCTGTTTTTT. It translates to CASSLVGHSNTGELFF.

In DNA form, the CDR3 reads TGTGCCAGCAGCTTCCAGCGGGGACCTGTGAGCGAGCAGTTCTTC. This sequence encodes CASSFQRGPVSEQFF. The chain is built from TRBV7-2 and TRBJ2-1; 7 bases map to TRBD2. In germline, CDR1 is SGHTA, CDR2 FQGNSA. J was trimmed by 10 bases and V by 3 bases; bases with no gene match: 12. The CDR3 covers 15 residues. Using reference TRBV7-2 and TRBJ2-1 for the parts outside the CDR3, the full variable domain is GAGVSQSPSNKVTEKGKDVELRCDPISGHTALYWYRQSLGQGLEFLIYFQGNSAPDKSGLPSDRFSAERTGGSVSTLTIQRTQQEDSAVYLCASSFQRGPVSEQFFGPGTRLTVL.

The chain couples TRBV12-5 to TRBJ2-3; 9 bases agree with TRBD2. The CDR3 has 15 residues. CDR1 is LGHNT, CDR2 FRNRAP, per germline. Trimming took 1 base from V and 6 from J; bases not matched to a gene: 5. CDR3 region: CASGLGIGLADTQYF. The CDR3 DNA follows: TGTGCTAGTGGTTTGGGGATCGGACTAGCGGATACGCAGTATTTT.

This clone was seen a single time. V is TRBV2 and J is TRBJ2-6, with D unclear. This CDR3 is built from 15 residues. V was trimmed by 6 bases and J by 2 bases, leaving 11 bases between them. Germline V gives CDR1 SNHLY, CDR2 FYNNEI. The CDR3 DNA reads TGTGCCAGCAGGAACCCGGTAGCTGGGGCCAACGTCCTGACTTTC. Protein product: CASRNPVAGANVLTF.

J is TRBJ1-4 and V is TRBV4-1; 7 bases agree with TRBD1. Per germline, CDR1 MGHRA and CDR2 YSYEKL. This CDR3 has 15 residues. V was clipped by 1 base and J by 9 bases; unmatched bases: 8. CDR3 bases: TGCGCCAGCAGCCAAGGTACACAGGGGATTAAAAAACTGTTTTTT. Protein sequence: CASSQGTQGIKKLFF.

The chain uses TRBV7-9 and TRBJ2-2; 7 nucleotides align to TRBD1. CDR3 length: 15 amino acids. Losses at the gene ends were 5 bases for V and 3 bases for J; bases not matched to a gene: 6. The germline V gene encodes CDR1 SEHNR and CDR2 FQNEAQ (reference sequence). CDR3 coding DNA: TGTGCCAGCAGCCAAGGGGGCGGGTACACCGGGGAGCTGTTTTTT. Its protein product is CASSQGGGYTGELFF.

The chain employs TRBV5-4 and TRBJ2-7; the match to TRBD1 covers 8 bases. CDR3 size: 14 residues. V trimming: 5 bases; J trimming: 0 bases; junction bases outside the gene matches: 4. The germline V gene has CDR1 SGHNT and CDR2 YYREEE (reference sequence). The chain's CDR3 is CASSRTGSSYEQYF. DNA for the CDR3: TGTGCCAGCAGTAGGACAGGGAGCTCCTACGAGCAGTACTTC.

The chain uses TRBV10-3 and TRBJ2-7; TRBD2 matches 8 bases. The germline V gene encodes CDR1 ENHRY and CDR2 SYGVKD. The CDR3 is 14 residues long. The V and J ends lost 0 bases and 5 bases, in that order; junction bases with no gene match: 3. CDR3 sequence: CAISESGGGHEQYF. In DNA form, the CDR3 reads TGTGCCATCAGTGAGTCCGGGGGGGGACACGAGCAGTACTTC.

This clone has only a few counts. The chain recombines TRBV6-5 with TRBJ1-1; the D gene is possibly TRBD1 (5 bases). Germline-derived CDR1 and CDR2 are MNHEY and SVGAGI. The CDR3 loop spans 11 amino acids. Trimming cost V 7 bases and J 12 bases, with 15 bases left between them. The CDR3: CASKRGTTTFF. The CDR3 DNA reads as TGTGCCAGCAAGAGGGGCACAACGACTTTCTTT.

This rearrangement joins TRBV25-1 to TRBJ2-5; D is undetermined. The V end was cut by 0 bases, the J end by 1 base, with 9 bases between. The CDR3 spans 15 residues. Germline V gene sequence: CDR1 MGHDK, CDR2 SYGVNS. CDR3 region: CASSEYWQLQETQYF. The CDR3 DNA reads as TGTGCCAGCAGTGAATACTGGCAGCTCCAAGAGACCCAGTACTTC.

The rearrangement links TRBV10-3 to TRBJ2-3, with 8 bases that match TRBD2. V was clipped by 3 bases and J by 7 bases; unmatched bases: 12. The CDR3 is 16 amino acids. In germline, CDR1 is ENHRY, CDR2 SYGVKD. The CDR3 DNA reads TGTGCCATCAGTGATCGGGGAGCGGGGGAGGTAAATACGCAGTATTTT. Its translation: CAISDRGAGEVNTQYF.

Here the CDR3 DNA reads TGTGCCAGCAGGGGTGTTGGGTCAGGGTTGTGGTATGGCTACACCTTC. As protein: CASRGVGSGLWYGYTF. The chain links TRBV2 to TRBJ1-2, with a weak D call TRBD1 (5 bases). Between the trimmed V and J ends, which lost 6 bases and 5 bases, there was a span of 22 bases. The germline gives CDR1 SNHLY, CDR2 FYNNEI. The CDR3 has 16 amino acids.

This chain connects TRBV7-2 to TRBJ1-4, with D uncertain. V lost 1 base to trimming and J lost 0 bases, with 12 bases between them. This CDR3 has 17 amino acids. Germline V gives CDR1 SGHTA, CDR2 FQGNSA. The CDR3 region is CASSLVGRWATNEKLFF. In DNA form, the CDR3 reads TGTGCCAGCAGCTTAGTCGGACGGTGGGCAACTAATGAAAAACTGTTTTTT.

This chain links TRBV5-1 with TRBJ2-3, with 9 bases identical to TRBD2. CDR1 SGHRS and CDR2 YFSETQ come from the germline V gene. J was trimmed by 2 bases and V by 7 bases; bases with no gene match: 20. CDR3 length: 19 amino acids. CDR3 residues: CASRRTPSKAGGDTDTQYF. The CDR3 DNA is TGCGCCAGCCGCCGTACCCCTAGTAAAGCGGGAGGCGACACAGATACGCAGTATTTT.

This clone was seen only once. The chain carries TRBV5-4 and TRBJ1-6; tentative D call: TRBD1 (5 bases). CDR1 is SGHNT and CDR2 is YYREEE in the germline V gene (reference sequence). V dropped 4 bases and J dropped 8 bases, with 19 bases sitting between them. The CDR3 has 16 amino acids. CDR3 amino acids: CASSDGGGLWDSPLHF. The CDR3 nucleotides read TGTGCCAGCAGCGACGGGGGAGGTCTCTGGGATTCACCCCTCCACTTT.

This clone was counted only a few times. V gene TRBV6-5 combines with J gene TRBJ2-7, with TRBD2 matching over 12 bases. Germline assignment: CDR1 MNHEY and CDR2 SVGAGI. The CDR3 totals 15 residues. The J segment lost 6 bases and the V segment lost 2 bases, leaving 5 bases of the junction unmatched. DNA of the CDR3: TGTGCCAGCAGTTACGGACTAGCGGGACCTCGCGAGCAGTACTTC. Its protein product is CASSYGLAGPREQYF.

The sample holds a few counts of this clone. The CDR3 DNA reads as TGTGCCAGCAGCCAAGGTGGGGGCAGGACCTACGAGCAGTACTTC. Translating gives CASSQGGGRTYEQYF. The V gene is TRBV14, the J gene TRBJ2-7; D is perhaps TRBD1 (6 bases). The length of the CDR3 is 15 residues. Trimming stripped 1 base from V and 2 bases from J, with 12 bases between. The germline gives CDR1 SGHDN, CDR2 FVKESK.